The rows below give T cell receptor beta chains drawn from one sample of a study of early T cells in non-severe SARS-CoV-2 infection. TCRdb re-called the 5' RACE reads through MiXCR, storing one row per CDR3 protein. Counted here are 60,000 or so distinct CDR3 sequences, around 13% occurring once; the ten biggest clones make up roughly 4.5%. What was sequenced was whole blood. The receptors were sampled from an adult who was a healthcare worker with PCR-confirmed SARS-CoV-2 infection or an uninfected control (not recorded which). Each CDR3 is given with its conserved first and last residue. Each record gives: D gene, V gene, J gene, clone size, CDR3 protein, CDR3 DNA. The D gene is left open where the match is weak. Size values are once, few and many counts, or a class for expanded clones, and some rows have none.

-	TRBV18	TRBJ1-1	many	CASSPLGREAFF	TGTGCCAGCTCACCCCTAGGCAGGGAGGCTTTCTTT
-	TRBV28	TRBJ2-5	-	CASSLRQETQYF	TGTGCCAGCAGTTTAAGGCAAGAGACCCAGTACTTC
TRBD1	TRBV7-8	TRBJ2-7	-	CASSSWTGGADEQYF	TGTGCCAGCAGCTCGTGGACAGGGGGCGCGGACGAGCAGTACTTC
-	TRBV6-1	TRBJ2-4	few	CASSEGGAQNIQYF	TGTGCCAGCAGTGAAGGGGGTGCCCAAAACATTCAGTACTTC
-	TRBV7-2	TRBJ1-1	many	CASSPGEGLNTEAFF	TGTGCCAGCAGCCCCGGTGAGGGCCTGAACACTGAAGCTTTCTTT
-	TRBV6-1	TRBJ1-3	many	CASSSTSLGTIYF	TGTGCCAGCAGCAGCACGTCCCTAGGCACCATATATTTT
TRBD1	TRBV11-2	TRBJ2-7	-	CASSTGGYEQYF	TGTGCCAGCAGTACAGGGGGCTACGAGCAGTACTTC
-	TRBV3-1	TRBJ1-6	few	CASSRDPGGNSPLHF	TGTGCCAGCAGCCGAGATCCGGGCGGCAACTCACCCCTCCACTTT
-	TRBV30	TRBJ2-5	few	CAWSDPLGTAYF	TGTGCCTGGAGTGACCCCCTGGGGACGGCGTACTTC
TRBD2	TRBV18	TRBJ2-7	-	CASSPGGSSYEQYF	TGTGCCAGCTCACCGGGCGGGAGCTCCTACGAGCAGTACTTC